The 30 T cell receptor beta chains below were found in one sample sequenced in a study of persistence of HIV-infected CD4 T cells. Which antigens these TCRs recognize remains unknown. Sequencing used immunoSEQ version 4 in survey mode. The method was immunoSEQ multiplex PCR; TCRdb's version includes in-frame clones alone and lacks a portion of them. This sample has approximately 45,000 clones, with about 87% found just once. This nonspecific control used anti-CD3/anti-CD28 bead stimulation of CD4+ T cells. Sorting selected CD4+ T cells upregulating both CD40 ligand and CD69. The starting material was CD4+ T cells sorted from PBMCs after approximately 19-hour stimulation, obtained from a patient who received antiretroviral therapy. The receptors were sampled from an adult woman with HIV who was CMV-seropositive.

V and J are TRBV2 and TRBJ2-5; 7 bases are shared with TRBD1. V trimming: 6 bases; J trimming: 5 bases; junction bases outside the gene matches: 12. This CDR3 has 15 residues. From germline, CDR1 is SNHLY and CDR2 FYNNEI. CDR3 DNA sequence: TGTGCCAGCAGACGACAGGGAATCGATGGGGAGACCCAGTACTTC. Protein product: CASRRQGIDGETQYF.

The chain carries TRBV7-2 and TRBJ2-2; D gene unclear. CDR3 size: 16 residues. Germline V gene lookup returns CDR1 SGHTA and CDR2 FQGNSA. V gave up 1 base and J gave up 1 base, with 10 bases separating them. CDR3 sequence reads: CASSLVAAGNTGELFF. CDR3 in DNA: TGTGCCAGCAGCTTAGTGGCAGCCGGGAACACCGGGGAGCTGTTTTTT.

The chain combines TRBV24-1 with TRBJ1-5, with 7 bases that match TRBD1. After removal of 3 bases from V and 1 base from J, the junction contained 5 bases not matched to a gene. The germline V gene has CDR1 KGHDR and CDR2 SFDVKD. The length of the CDR3 is 16 residues. CDR3 sequence: CATSDPRQGSNQPQHF. In DNA form, the CDR3 reads TGTGCCACCAGTGATCCACGACAGGGCAGCAATCAGCCCCAGCATTTT.

This chain links TRBV12-3 or TRBV12-4 with TRBJ1-2; D is perhaps TRBD1 (5 bases). Trimming left V 3 bases short and J 2 bases short, with 7 bases between. The CDR3 loop spans 13 amino acids. CDR3 loop: CASSFKGNYGYTF. The CDR3 region has the DNA TGTGCCAGCAGTTTTAAGGGGAACTATGGCTACACCTTC.

The genes are TRBV6-1 and TRBJ2-1; TRBD2 aligns across 8 bases. With 1 base clipped from V and 8 bases from J, the junction kept 7 bases outside the gene matches. The CDR3 runs to 15 residues. CDR1 and CDR2 (germline): MNHNS, SASEGT. For the CDR3, the DNA is TGTGCCAGCAGTGAAGGAGTCGGGGGGGCATATGAGCAGTTCTTC. As protein: CASSEGVGGAYEQFF.

This chain connects TRBV2 to TRBJ2-7; TRBD2 matches at 8 bases. Germline V gene lookup returns CDR1 SNHLY and CDR2 FYNNEI. The V gene end was trimmed by 6 bases and the J gene end by 5 bases; junction bases not matched to a gene: 3. This CDR3 has 12 residues. The CDR3 reads CASRAGGNEQYF. DNA for the CDR3: TGTGCCAGCAGGGCGGGGGGTAACGAGCAGTACTTC.

V is TRBV11-2 and J is TRBJ1-6; perhaps TRBD1 as D (6 bases). The length of the CDR3 is 14 residues. CDR1 is SGHAT and CDR2 is FQNNGV in the germline V gene. V shed 5 bases and J shed 8 bases, with 13 bases lying between them. This CDR3 reads CASSPTGGYSPLHF. CDR3 DNA: TGTGCCAGCAGCCCGACGGGGGGCTATTCACCCCTCCACTTT.

The chain is built from TRBV5-1 and TRBJ1-1; D possibly corresponds to TRBD1 (6 bases). Trimming pared 6 bases from V and 1 base from J, leaving 7 bases between. The CDR3 is 12 amino acids. Germline V gene data show CDR1 as SGHRS and CDR2 as YFSETQ. The CDR3 DNA is TGCGCCAGCAAACAGGGGAACACTGAAGCTTTCTTT. Protein: CASKQGNTEAFF.

This clone was observed once. The J gene is TRBJ1-5, the V gene TRBV5-5; D is unresolved. The germline V and J ends were trimmed by 0 bases and 2 bases, with 0 bases remaining between them. The CDR3 covers 12 residues. Germline V gene sequence: CDR1 SGHKS, CDR2 YYEKEE (reference sequence). CDR3 protein: CASSLGNQPQHF. DNA for the CDR3: TGTGCCAGCAGCTTGGGCAATCAGCCCCAGCATTTT.

This chain joins TRBV19 and TRBJ1-6, with 10 bases matching TRBD1. The V and J ends lost 4 bases and 0 bases, in that order; junction bases with no gene match: 6. The CDR3 has 18 amino acids. Germline V CDR1 and CDR2: LNHDA, SQIVND (reference sequence). This CDR3 is CASSSRTGGRSYNSPLHF. DNA for the CDR3: TGTGCCAGTAGTAGCCGGACAGGGGGACGCTCCTATAATTCACCCCTCCACTTT.

This chain's CDR3 is CATSRDLGPHNEQFF. The CDR3 nucleotides read TGTGCCACCAGCAGAGATCTAGGGCCGCACAATGAGCAGTTCTTC. This rearrangement joins TRBV15 to TRBJ2-1; D call uncertain. The V end was cut by 0 bases, the J end by 5 bases, with 11 bases between. This CDR3 is built from 15 residues. The germline V gene encodes CDR1 LNHNV and CDR2 YYDKDF (reference sequence).

The genes are TRBV5-8 and TRBJ1-6, with a weak D call TRBD1 (6 bases). The CDR3 is made up of 17 amino acids. Germline CDR1 is SGHTS and CDR2 is YDEGEE. V dropped 4 bases and J dropped 0 bases, with 14 bases sitting between them. CDR3 region: CASSLGQPFSYNSPLHF. CDR3 nucleotides: TGTGCCAGCAGCCTAGGACAGCCCTTCTCCTATAATTCACCCCTCCACTTT.

The rearrangement uses TRBV30 and TRBJ2-3; 8 bases agree with TRBD2. The CDR3 has 14 residues. The V segment lost 5 bases and the J segment 0 bases; nucleotides outside the gene matches: 4. Germline lookup yields CDR1 GTSNPN and CDR2 SVGIG (reference sequence). For the CDR3, the DNA is TGTGCCTGGGCTCGGGGGGGGAGCACAGATACGCAGTATTTT. As protein: CAWARGGSTDTQYF. Full variable domain (outside the CDR3, taken from reference TRBV30 and TRBJ2-3): SQTIHQWPATLVQPVGSPLSLECTVEGTSNPNLYWYRQAAGRGLQLLFYSVGIGQISSEVPQNLSASRPQDRQFILSSKKLLLSDSGFYLCAWARGGSTDTQYFGPGTRLTVL.

The chain uses TRBV6-5 and TRBJ1-6; D call uncertain. The CDR3 has 14 residues. Germline CDR1 is MNHEY and CDR2 is SVGAGI. The V end lost 0 bases, the J end lost 8 bases, and 8 bases lay between the germline ends. The CDR3, as DNA: TGTGCCAGCAGTTACTCGTTCGGTGATTCACCCCTCCACTTT. Amino acid sequence: CASSYSFGDSPLHF.

This clone was recorded only once. The chain carries TRBV30 and TRBJ2-2, with a possible D match to TRBD1 (7 bases). The germline V gene encodes CDR1 GTSNPN and CDR2 SVGIG (reference sequence). The CDR3 is 14 amino acids. V shed 7 bases and J shed 2 bases, with 14 bases lying between them. The CDR3 nucleotides are TGTGCCTCCGGAGGGGGCGTCAACACCGGGGAGCTGTTTTTT. It codes for CASGGGVNTGELFF. The full variable domain, rest sourced from reference TRBV30 and TRBJ2-2, is SQTIHQWPATLVQPVGSPLSLECTVEGTSNPNLYWYRQAAGRGLQLLFYSVGIGQISSEVPQNLSASRPQDRQFILSSKKLLLSDSGFYLCASGGGVNTGELFFGEGSRLTVL.

On this clone: Other DNA sequences in the same sample also yield this CDR3. The rearrangement uses TRBV3-1 (or the pseudogene TRBV3-2) and TRBJ1-3, with D unresolved. The CDR3 spans 12 residues. V lost 2 bases to trimming and J lost 7 bases, with 6 bases between them. CDR1 is LGHDT, CDR2 YNNKEL, per germline (reference sequence). CDR3 protein: CASSQPGNTIYF. The CDR3 DNA is TGTGCCAGCAGCCAACCCGGGAACACCATATATTTT.

The chain recombines TRBV19 with TRBJ1-1, with D unresolved. The CDR3 sequence is 13 residues long. Germline values: CDR1 LNHDA, CDR2 SQIVND (reference sequence). Between the trimmed V and J ends, which lost 3 bases and 7 bases, there was a span of 12 bases. CDR3: CASSILLAVEAFF. The CDR3 nucleotides read TGTGCCAGTAGTATTCTTTTGGCAGTTGAAGCTTTCTTT.

This sequence joins TRBV12-3 or TRBV12-4 and TRBJ1-1; 8 nucleotides match TRBD1. V lost 7 bases, J lost 5 bases, and 6 bases stayed unmatched. The CDR3 is 13 residues long. The CDR3 sequence is CASTPTGGTEAFF. Here the CDR3 DNA reads TGTGCCAGCACCCCTACAGGGGGAACTGAAGCTTTCTTT.

CDR3 coding DNA: TGTGCCAGCAGCCCGGGACGGCCCTCACCCCTCCACTTT. Its protein product is CASSPGRPSPLHF. This chain uses TRBV5-6 with TRBJ1-6; possible D gene TRBD1, 5 bases. The CDR3 contains 13 residues. Germline V lookup: CDR1 SGHDT, CDR2 YYEEEE. V was clipped by 4 bases and J by 10 bases, with 12 bases between them.

The rearrangement links TRBV5-6 to TRBJ2-5, with 8 bases lining up with TRBD2. The J segment lost 7 bases and the V segment lost 1 base, leaving 6 bases of the junction unmatched. The germline V gene has CDR1 SGHDT and CDR2 YYEEEE. This CDR3 spans 14 amino acids. The CDR3 spells CASSLPVTSATQYF. CDR3 bases: TGTGCCAGCAGCTTGCCGGTGACTAGCGCGACCCAGTACTTC.

The V call is TRBV6-1, the J call TRBJ2-1, with 10 bases aligning to TRBD2. This CDR3 contains 16 residues. Germline CDR1 and CDR2: MNHNS and SASEGT. V shed 0 bases and J 2 bases; nucleotides not matched to a gene: 1. As DNA, the CDR3 is TGTGCCAGCAGTGAAGCGCTAGCGGGGGCCTACAATGAGCAGTTCTTC. Translation gives CASSEALAGAYNEQFF.

This clone was counted a single time. The rearrangement links TRBV5-5 to TRBJ2-2; 7 nucleotides match TRBD2. There are 16 residues in the CDR3. The junction had 9 bases not matched to a gene; V was cut back by 6 bases and J by 1 base. CDR1 is SGHKS and CDR2 is YYEKEE in the germline V gene (reference sequence). The CDR3 nucleotides read TGTGCCAGCATATTCCGCGGCGGGGGGAACACCGGGGAGCTGTTTTTT. This sequence encodes CASIFRGGGNTGELFF.

The sample holds one count of this clone. The chain is built from TRBV5-1 and TRBJ2-2; no reliable D call. Germline loops: CDR1 SGHRS, CDR2 YFSETQ. The CDR3 has 14 amino acids. The ends were cut back, 0 bases at V and 3 bases at J, with 6 bases in the middle. In nucleotides, the CDR3 is TGCGCCAGCAGCTTGGACCGTTACACCGGGGAGCTGTTTTTT. Translation: CASSLDRYTGELFF.

The rearrangement uses TRBV5-1 and TRBJ2-1, with unresolved D. Trimming left V 1 base short and J 15 bases short, with 8 bases between. Germline V gives CDR1 SGHRS, CDR2 YFSETQ. This CDR3 is built from 10 residues. The CDR3 sequence is CASSLRSRFF. CDR3 DNA sequence: TGCGCCAGCAGCTTGCGGTCTCGGTTCTTC.

This chain links TRBV5-1 with TRBJ2-3; D is ambiguous. Germline V lookup: CDR1 SGHRS, CDR2 YFSETQ. The length of the CDR3 is 16 residues. V lost 1 base to trimming and J lost 0 bases, with 12 bases between them. CDR3: CASSLIQTASTDTQYF. For the CDR3, the DNA is TGCGCCAGCAGCTTGATCCAGACGGCCAGCACAGATACGCAGTATTTT. The complete variable domain, with remaining parts taken from reference TRBV5-1 and TRBJ2-3, reads KAGVTQTPRYLIKTRGQQVTLSCSPISGHRSVSWYQQTPGQGLQFLFEYFSETQRNKGNFPGRFSGRQFSNSRSEMNVSTLELGDSALYLCASSLIQTASTDTQYFGPGTRLTVL.

About this clone itself: At one of its ends the junction is not consistent with the germline gene, which may arise from a read error. Other DNA sequences in the same sample also yield this CDR3. The chain has TRBV12-3 or TRBV12-4 and TRBJ2-7; D unclear. This CDR3 has 12 residues. The CDR3 region has the DNA TGTGCTAGCAGTTTAGATCTTGGCGAGCAGTACTTC. This sequence encodes CASSLDLGEQYF.

This chain links TRBV27 with TRBJ2-1, with a possible D match to TRBD2 (7 bases). CDR1 is MNHEY, CDR2 SMNVEV, per germline (reference sequence). Deletions cut 4 bases from V and 3 bases from J, with 16 bases between. The CDR3 runs to 16 residues. Written as DNA, the CDR3 is TGTGCCAGCAGTTCCGGAGGCGGGGGCCTCTACAATGAGCAGTTCTTC. This sequence encodes CASSSGGGGLYNEQFF.

J is TRBJ2-1 and V is TRBV2, with TRBD2 matching over 14 bases. The CDR3 sequence is 15 residues long. The trim removed 8 bases at V and 7 bases at J, leaving 7 bases unmatched. In germline, CDR1 is SNHLY, CDR2 FYNNEI. As DNA, the CDR3 is TGTGCCAGCTTCCGACGACTAGCGGGGGGGAATGAGCAGTTCTTC. It encodes CASFRRLAGGNEQFF.

This clone appeared a single time. The chain uses TRBV5-4 and TRBJ1-2; the D gene is possibly TRBD1 (5 bases). V gave up 1 base and J gave up 8 bases, with 9 bases separating them. The length of the CDR3 is 12 residues. Germline lookup yields CDR1 SGHNT and CDR2 YYREEE (reference sequence). CDR3 DNA: TGTGCCAGCAGCTTGCAGGGCCCCGGCTACACCTTC. It is translated as CASSLQGPGYTF.

The chain has TRBV5-8 and TRBJ1-1, with D unclear. The V end was cut by 0 bases, the J end by 0 bases, with 9 bases between. The CDR3 contains 15 residues. Germline V gene data show CDR1 as SGHTS and CDR2 as YDEGEE. The CDR3 sequence is CASSLAVFVNTEAFF. CDR3 coding DNA: TGTGCCAGCAGCTTGGCAGTTTTCGTGAACACTGAAGCTTTCTTT.